The 12 T cell receptor beta chains presented below share a single source sample, sequenced in a study of OX40 agonist ivuxolimab in advanced cancers. The repertoire was sequenced with immunoSEQ multiplex PCR; TCRdb's copy has only in-frame clones and lacks some. Among tens of thousands of clones listed, roughly 88% were seen once. Here the sequenced sample was CD4+ or CD8+ T cells sorted from blood, taken in a trial of the OX40 agonist ivuxolimab. These receptors all stem from an adult with an advanced solid tumor such as melanoma, head and neck, liver or kidney cancer.

The CDR3 here is CASSPAGALAGDNEQFF. CDR3 nucleotide sequence: TGTGCCAGCTCACCCGCGGGGGCACTAGCGGGGGACAATGAGCAGTTCTTC. This chain connects TRBV18 to TRBJ2-1; 11 bases map to TRBD2. The germline CDR1 and CDR2 sequences are KGHSH and LQKENI. The junction had 9 bases not matched to a gene; V was cut back by 3 bases and J by 5 bases. CDR3 length equals 17 residues.

The chain recombines TRBV5-1 with TRBJ1-4; 8 bases are shared with TRBD1. Trimming cost V 4 bases and J 1 base; bases outside gene matches: 6. The CDR3 is made up of 16 amino acids. In germline, CDR1 is SGHRS, CDR2 YFSETQ. The DNA of the CDR3 is TGCGCCAGCAGCGCGGGACAGGCGCTAACTAATGAAAAACTGTTTTTT. Translation gives CASSAGQALTNEKLFF. The complete variable domain, with remaining parts taken from reference TRBV5-1 and TRBJ1-4, reads KAGVTQTPRYLIKTRGQQVTLSCSPISGHRSVSWYQQTPGQGLQFLFEYFSETQRNKGNFPGRFSGRQFSNSRSEMNVSTLELGDSALYLCASSAGQALTNEKLFFGSGTQLSVL.

The J gene is TRBJ1-4, the V gene TRBV19; D is unresolved. V lost 4 bases to trimming and J lost 8 bases, with 8 bases between them. This CDR3 has 12 amino acids. CDR1 and CDR2 from the germline V gene are LNHDA and SQIVND (reference sequence). CDR3 nucleotides: TGTGCCAGTAGTACAGGTCACGAAAAACTGTTTTTT. It specifies CASSTGHEKLFF. Filled out from reference TRBV19 and TRBJ1-4, the complete variable domain reads DGGITQSPKYLFRKEGQNVTLSCEQNLNHDAMYWYRQDPGQGLRLIYYSQIVNDFQKGDIAEGYSVSREKKESFPLTVTSAQKNPTAFYLCASSTGHEKLFFGSGTQLSVL.

This chain uses TRBV21-1 with TRBJ2-4. TRBV21-1 constitutes a pseudogene. The CDR3 is 14 amino acids. The CDR3 DNA sequence: TGTGCCAGCCGGGGGCATGCGGCCAAAAACATTCAGTACTTC. Its translation: CASRGHAAKNIQYF.

This rearrangement joins TRBV2 to TRBJ1-1; no firm D call. With 4 bases removed from V and 0 bases from J, the gap between germline ends came to 18 bases. The CDR3 loop spans 17 amino acids. Germline V gene sequence: CDR1 SNHLY, CDR2 FYNNEI. DNA for the CDR3: TGTGCCAGCAGTGCACGGAGGCCACCCCTCATGAACACTGAAGCTTTCTTT. Its translation is CASSARRPPLMNTEAFF.

CDR3 bases: TGTGCCAGCAGCTTCTCGGCTAACCAAGAGACCCAGTACTTC. It encodes CASSFSANQETQYF. The chain recombines TRBV7-9 with TRBJ2-5; D is unclear. CDR3 size: 14 residues. Between the trimmed V and J ends, which lost 3 bases and 0 bases, there was a span of 8 bases. The V gene's germline CDR1 is SEHNR and CDR2 FQNEAQ (reference sequence).

The gene calls are TRBV10-3 and TRBJ2-3; 7 bases match TRBD2. Trimming took 7 bases from V and 5 from J; bases not matched to a gene: 9. The CDR3 contains 14 residues. Germline V gene data show CDR1 as ENHRY and CDR2 as SYGVKD. The CDR3 loop is CAIKTSEKGDTQYF. CDR3 in DNA: TGTGCCATCAAAACTAGCGAGAAAGGAGATACGCAGTATTTT.

The chain uses TRBV2 and TRBJ2-1; TRBD2 aligns across 10 bases. The J segment lost 7 bases and the V segment lost 5 bases, leaving 2 bases of the junction unmatched. The germline V gene encodes CDR1 SNHLY and CDR2 FYNNEI. The CDR3 is made up of 13 amino acids. CDR3 region: CASSTSGDNEQFF. The CDR3 DNA reads as TGTGCCAGCAGTACTAGCGGGGATAATGAGCAGTTCTTC.

The count of this clone is one. This rearrangement joins TRBV4-1 to TRBJ2-7; D remains unclear. With 8 bases removed from V and 3 bases from J, the gap between germline ends came to 2 bases. The CDR3 totals 9 residues. CDR1 and CDR2 (germline): MGHRA, YSYEKL. The CDR3 loop reads CASVYEQYF. The CDR3 coding sequence is TGCGCCAGCGTCTACGAGCAGTACTTC.

The genes are TRBV5-4 and TRBJ2-5, with 10 bases that match TRBD2. Germline V gene data show CDR1 as SGHNT and CDR2 as YYREEE (reference sequence). The CDR3 totals 16 residues. Unmatched junction bases numbered 7, after V lost 1 base and J lost 4 bases. The CDR3 loop reads CASSLNSGGGGETQYF. In DNA, the CDR3 is TGTGCCAGCAGCTTGAACAGCGGGGGGGGTGGAGAGACCCAGTACTTC.

This chain's CDR3 is CASSSDRGAAFF. Written as DNA, the CDR3 is TGCGCCAGCAGCTCGGACAGGGGGGCAGCTTTCTTT. The gene calls are TRBV5-1 and TRBJ1-1, with TRBD1 identical over 10 bases. The CDR3 consists of 12 residues. The J segment lost 10 bases and the V segment lost 3 bases, leaving 3 bases of the junction unmatched. Germline CDR1 SGHRS, CDR2 YFSETQ.

V is TRBV30 and J is TRBJ2-7; D is possibly TRBD2 (6 bases). The germline gives CDR1 GTSNPN, CDR2 SVGIG (reference sequence). The ends were cut back, 6 bases at V and 8 bases at J, with 20 bases in the middle. This CDR3 is built from 13 residues. The CDR3 coding sequence is TGTGCCTGCCGGGACTGGTATAGGGGTCAGCAGTACTTC. It yields the protein CACRDWYRGQQYF.